This T cell receptor (beta chain) comes out of a study of graft-versus-host responses after intestinal transplantation (dated by TCRdb to the early 2020s). As for the study more broadly: Recipients received multivisceral, liver-intestinal, or isolated intestinal transplants. All recipients received anti-thymocyte globulin induction followed by maintenance tacrolimus and steroids for 3 to 4 years. After intestinal transplantation, graft-versus-host and host-versus-graft alloreactive T cell clones in the graft, circulation and bone marrow were tracked using bulk TCR-beta CDR3 sequencing. To identify alloreactive clones, pre-transplant mixed lymphocyte reaction products were sequenced and then compared with unstimulated pre-transplant donor and recipient T cells. The cohort enrolled approximately 24 intestinal transplant recipients including one retransplant, and a few patients lacking pretransplant specimens were excluded. Donor T cell macrochimerism was defined as a peak of at least 4% donor T cells among recipient peripheral blood mononuclear cells. Rather than going through the commercial service, samples from three later patients were sequenced in-house on an Illumina MiSeq and processed with MiXCR. What the study reported, not specific to this receptor: Peak levels of circulating GvH clones were associated with declines in HvG clones early after transplant. High GvH to HvG T cell clonal ratios were observed in the allografts of patients with donor T cell macrochimerism. GvH clones turned up in recipient bone marrow, with some appearing earlier in ileal mucosa or blood, a pattern consistent with an intestinal mucosal origin. The conclusions were limited by the relatively low number and heterogeneity of the intestinal transplant patients.

As to this clone: This receptor's antigen is unknown. No base-level quality is on record; no much larger clone is a single base apart.

The germline V gene (reference sequence) gives CDR1 as MNHEY and CDR2 as SMNVEV. The CDR3 starts with the cysteine, ends with the phenylalanine, and has 14 residues. Kept here is only the CDR3 DNA, which spans 42 bases and is read in frame from base 1. V is pruned by 8 bases and J by 11 bases, leaving 14 bases of the junction without a gene match. The time point label, read with the paper, signifies: cells obtained before transplantation from donor or recipient. CD3+CD4+ and CD3+CD8+ populations were FACS-sorted from unstimulated pre-transplant donor and recipient cells taken from spleen or lymph nodes. The library was prepared using the immunoSEQ multiplex PCR assay. For most patients, genomic DNA was isolated using the Qiagen DNeasy Blood and Tissue Kit and was shipped frozen to Adaptive Biotechnologies for TCR sequencing. For most patients, high-throughput TCR-beta CDR3 sequencing of genomic DNA was performed by Adaptive Biotechnologies. As for the authors' bioinformatics: TCR sequencing data were retrieved from Adaptive's ImmunoSEQ software for around 18 patients, whereas a few other patients were processed with MiXCR and VDJtools. To correct CD4 versus CD8 sorting errors, sequences present in both subsets at a frequency ratio below 5:1 were removed. CDR3 nucleotide sequences shared by donor and recipient were removed because the origin of these sequences could not be assigned. To count as alloreactive, a clone needed at least 2-fold expansion over unstimulated cells and a minimum CFSE-low frequency of 0.002% (template counts) or 0.001% (read counts). Clones detected in sequenced pre-transplant spleen, lymph node, or MLR CFSE-low populations of the donor or recipient were defined as mappable. Cumulative frequency of alloreactive clones was calculated as a percentage of all sequences weighted by copy number. TCRdb stores this immuneACCESS table with in-frame sequences only. Part of the clones is absent; in the studies checked, under half of the shortfall reflects unresolved V genes, and no reason is known for the rest. V, J and clone size derive from that table, while D and trimming were established from the DNA sequence. This sample holds about 93,000 clones; about 93% were observed only once. 0.45% to 0.6% of the sample belongs to the ten largest clones.

This TCR derives from a human donor who received an intestinal transplant. In this chain, TRBV27 is recombined with TRBJ1-2, with TRBD1 identical over 10 junction bases. Sample: unstimulated CD8+ T cells sorted from spleen or lymph node cells, taken before intestinal transplant. The nucleotide sequence is given as TGTGCCAGCGGCCCCCCGGGACAGGGGTTAGGTTACACCTTC. The translation is CASGPPGQGLGYTF.